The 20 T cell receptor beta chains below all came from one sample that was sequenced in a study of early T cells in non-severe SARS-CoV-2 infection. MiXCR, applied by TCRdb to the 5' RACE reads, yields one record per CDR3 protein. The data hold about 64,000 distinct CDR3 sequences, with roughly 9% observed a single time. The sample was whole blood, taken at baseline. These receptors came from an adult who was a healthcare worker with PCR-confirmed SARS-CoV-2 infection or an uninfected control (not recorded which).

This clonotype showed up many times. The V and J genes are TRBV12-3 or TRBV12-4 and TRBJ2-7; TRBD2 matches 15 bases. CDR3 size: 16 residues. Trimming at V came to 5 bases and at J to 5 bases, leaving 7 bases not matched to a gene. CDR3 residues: CASSEGLAGGENEQYF. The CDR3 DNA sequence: TGTGCCAGCAGTGAAGGACTAGCGGGAGGGGAAAACGAGCAGTACTTC.

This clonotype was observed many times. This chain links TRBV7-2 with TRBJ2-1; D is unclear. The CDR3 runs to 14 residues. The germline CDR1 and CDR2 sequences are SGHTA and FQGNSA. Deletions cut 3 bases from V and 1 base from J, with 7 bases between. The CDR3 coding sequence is TGTGCCAGCAGCTTTTCCAAGTCCTACAATGAGCAGTTCTTC. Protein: CASSFSKSYNEQFF.

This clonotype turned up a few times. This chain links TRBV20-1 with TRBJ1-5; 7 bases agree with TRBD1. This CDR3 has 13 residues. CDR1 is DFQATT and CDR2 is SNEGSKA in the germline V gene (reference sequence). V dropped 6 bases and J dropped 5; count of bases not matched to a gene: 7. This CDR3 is CSARQGWDQPQHF. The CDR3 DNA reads TGCAGTGCCCGACAGGGATGGGATCAGCCCCAGCATTTT.

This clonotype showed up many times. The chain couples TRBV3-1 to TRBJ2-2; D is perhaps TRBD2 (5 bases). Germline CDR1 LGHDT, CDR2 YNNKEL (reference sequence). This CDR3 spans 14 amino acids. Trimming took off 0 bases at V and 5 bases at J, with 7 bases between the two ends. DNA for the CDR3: TGTGCCAGCAGCCAAGATTGGGAGACCGGGGAGCTGTTTTTT. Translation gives CASSQDWETGELFF.

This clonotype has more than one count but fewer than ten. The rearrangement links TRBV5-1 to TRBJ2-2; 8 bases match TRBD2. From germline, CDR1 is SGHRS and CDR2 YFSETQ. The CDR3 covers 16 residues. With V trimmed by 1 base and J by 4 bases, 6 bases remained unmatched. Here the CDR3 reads CASSLTGLASTGELFF. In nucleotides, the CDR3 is TGCGCCAGCAGCTTGACAGGACTAGCTTCCACCGGGGAGCTGTTTTTT.

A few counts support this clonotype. The CDR3: CASSLAAIITDTQYF. The CDR3 DNA sequence: TGTGCCAGCAGCTTGGCGGCGATCATCACAGATACGCAGTATTTT. The chain couples TRBV7-2 to TRBJ2-3; D is unresolved. CDR1 is SGHTA, CDR2 FQGNSA, per germline. Deletions cut 3 bases from V and 2 bases from J, with 12 bases between. The CDR3 covers 15 residues.

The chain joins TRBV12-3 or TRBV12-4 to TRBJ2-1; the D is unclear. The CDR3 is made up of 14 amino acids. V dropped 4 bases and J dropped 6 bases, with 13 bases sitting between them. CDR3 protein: CASSSSRKSNEQFF. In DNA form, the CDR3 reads TGTGCCAGCAGTTCCTCGAGAAAGTCCAATGAGCAGTTCTTC.

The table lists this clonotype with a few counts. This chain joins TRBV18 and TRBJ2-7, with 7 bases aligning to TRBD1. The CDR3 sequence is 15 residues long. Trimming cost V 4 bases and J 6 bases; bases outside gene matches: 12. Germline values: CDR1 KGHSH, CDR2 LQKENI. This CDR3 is CASSRLEQGSGEQYF. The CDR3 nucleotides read TGTGCCAGCTCACGTCTAGAACAGGGGTCGGGCGAGCAGTACTTC. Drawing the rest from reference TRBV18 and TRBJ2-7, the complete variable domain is NAGVMQNPRHLVRRRGQEARLRCSPMKGHSHVYWYRQLPEEGLKFMVYLQKENIIDESGMPKERFSAEFPKEGPSILRIQQVVRGDSAAYFCASSRLEQGSGEQYFGPGTRLTVT.

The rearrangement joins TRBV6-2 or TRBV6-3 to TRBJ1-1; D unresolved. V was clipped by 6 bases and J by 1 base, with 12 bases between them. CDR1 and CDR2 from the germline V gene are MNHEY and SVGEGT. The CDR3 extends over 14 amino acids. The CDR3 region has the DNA TGTGCCAGCAGACCTCCCAACTCGAACACTGAAGCTTTCTTT. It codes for CASRPPNSNTEAFF.

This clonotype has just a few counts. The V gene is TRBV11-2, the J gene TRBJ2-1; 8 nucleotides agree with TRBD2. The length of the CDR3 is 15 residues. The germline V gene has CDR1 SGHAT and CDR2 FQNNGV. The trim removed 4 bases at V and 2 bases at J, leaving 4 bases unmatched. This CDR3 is CASSYTSGTYNEQFF. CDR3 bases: TGTGCCAGCAGCTATACTAGCGGTACCTACAATGAGCAGTTCTTC.

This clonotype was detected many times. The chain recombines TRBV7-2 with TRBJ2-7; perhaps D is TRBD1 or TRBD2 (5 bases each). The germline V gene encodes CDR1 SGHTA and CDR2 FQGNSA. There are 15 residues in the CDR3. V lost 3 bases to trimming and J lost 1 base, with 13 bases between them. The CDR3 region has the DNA TGTGCCAGCAGCTTTAGCGTCGAGGGGTCCTACGAGCAGTACTTC. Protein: CASSFSVEGSYEQYF.

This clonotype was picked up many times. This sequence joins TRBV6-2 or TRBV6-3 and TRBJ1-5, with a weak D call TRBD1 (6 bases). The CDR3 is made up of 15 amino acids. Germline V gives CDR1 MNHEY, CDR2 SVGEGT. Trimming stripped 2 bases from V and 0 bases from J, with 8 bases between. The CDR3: CASSYQGLSNQPQHF. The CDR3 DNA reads TGTGCCAGCAGTTACCAGGGGCTTAGCAATCAGCCCCAGCATTTT.

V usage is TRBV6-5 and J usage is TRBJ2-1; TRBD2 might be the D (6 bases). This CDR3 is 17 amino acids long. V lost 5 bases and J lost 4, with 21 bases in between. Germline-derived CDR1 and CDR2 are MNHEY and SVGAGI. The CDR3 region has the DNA TGTGCCAGCAGTCAGCGGGCCCTAGCGAGGTCTTACAATGAGCAGTTCTTC. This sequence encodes CASSQRALARSYNEQFF.

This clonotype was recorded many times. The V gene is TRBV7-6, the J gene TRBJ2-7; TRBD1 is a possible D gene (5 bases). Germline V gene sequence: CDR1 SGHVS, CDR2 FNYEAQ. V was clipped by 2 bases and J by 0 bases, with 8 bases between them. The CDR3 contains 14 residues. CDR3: CASSLTTVSYEQYF. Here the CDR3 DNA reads TGTGCCAGCAGCTTAACGACAGTCTCCTACGAGCAGTACTTC. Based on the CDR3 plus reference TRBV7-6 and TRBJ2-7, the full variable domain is GAGVSQSPRYKVTKRGQDVALRCDPISGHVSLYWYRQALGQGPEFLTYFNYEAQQDKSGLPNDRFSAERPEGSISTLTIQRTEQRDSAMYRCASSLTTVSYEQYFGPGTRLTVT.

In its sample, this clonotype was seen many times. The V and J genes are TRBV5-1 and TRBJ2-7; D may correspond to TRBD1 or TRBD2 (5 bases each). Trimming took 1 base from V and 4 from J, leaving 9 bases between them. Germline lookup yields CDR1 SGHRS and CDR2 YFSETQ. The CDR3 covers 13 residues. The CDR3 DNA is TGCGCCAGCAGCTTGTTGGGGGTATACGAGCAGTACTTC. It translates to CASSLLGVYEQYF.

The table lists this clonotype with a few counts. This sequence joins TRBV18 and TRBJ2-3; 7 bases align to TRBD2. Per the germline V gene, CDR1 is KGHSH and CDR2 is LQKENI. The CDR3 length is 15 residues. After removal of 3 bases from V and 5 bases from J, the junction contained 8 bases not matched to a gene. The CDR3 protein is CASSPSQRDGDTQYF. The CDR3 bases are TGTGCCAGCTCACCCTCCCAGCGGGACGGAGATACGCAGTATTTT.

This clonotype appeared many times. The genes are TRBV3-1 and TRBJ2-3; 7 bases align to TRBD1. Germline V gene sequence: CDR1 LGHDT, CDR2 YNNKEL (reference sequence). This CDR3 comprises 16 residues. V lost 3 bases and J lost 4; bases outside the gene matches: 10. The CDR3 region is CASSQGIRQGADTQYF. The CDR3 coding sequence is TGTGCCAGCAGCCAGGGAATTCGACAGGGCGCAGATACGCAGTATTTT.

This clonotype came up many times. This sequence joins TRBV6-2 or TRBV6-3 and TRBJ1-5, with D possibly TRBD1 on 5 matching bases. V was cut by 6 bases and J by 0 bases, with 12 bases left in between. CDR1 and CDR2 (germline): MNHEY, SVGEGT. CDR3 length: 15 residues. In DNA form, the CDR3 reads TGTGCCAGCAGCCCGACAGCTTATAGCAATCAGCCCCAGCATTTT. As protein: CASSPTAYSNQPQHF.

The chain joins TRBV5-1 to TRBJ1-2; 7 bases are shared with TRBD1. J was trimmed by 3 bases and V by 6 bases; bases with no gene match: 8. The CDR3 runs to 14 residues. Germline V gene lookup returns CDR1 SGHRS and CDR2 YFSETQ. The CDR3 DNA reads TGCGCCAGCAAGGCCCGGGACAGCTACTATGGCTACACCTTC. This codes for CASKARDSYYGYTF.

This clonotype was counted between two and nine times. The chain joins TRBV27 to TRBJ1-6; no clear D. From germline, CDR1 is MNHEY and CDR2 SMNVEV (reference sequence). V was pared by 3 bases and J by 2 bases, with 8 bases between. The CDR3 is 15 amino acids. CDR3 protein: CASSFAGTYNSPLHF. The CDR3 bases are TGTGCCAGCAGTTTTGCGGGTACCTATAATTCACCCCTCCACTTT.